Following are 15 T cell receptor beta chains from one sample sequenced in a study of OX40 agonist ivuxolimab in advanced cancers. The table came from immunoSEQ multiplex PCR; TCRdb's copy has only in-frame clones and leaves some out. The top ten clones hold 0.5% to 0.55% of a sample with roughly 77,000 clones, about 90% of them seen once. The sample consisted of CD4+ or CD8+ T cells sorted from blood, taken in a trial of the OX40 agonist ivuxolimab. These receptors came from an adult with an advanced solid tumor such as melanoma, head and neck, liver or kidney cancer.

The CDR3 coding sequence is TGTGCCAGCAGATCGACCCGTAATTCACCCCTCCACTTT. Residues: CASRSTRNSPLHF. The gene calls are TRBV27 and TRBJ1-6; no clear D. In germline, CDR1 is MNHEY, CDR2 SMNVEV (reference sequence). The CDR3 covers 13 residues. V gave up 6 bases and J gave up 6 bases, with 9 bases separating them.

The table lists this clone with a count of one. The J gene is TRBJ1-6, the V gene TRBV29-1, with D tentatively TRBD1 (6 bases). V lost 0 bases and J lost 10, with 10 bases in between. Germline CDR1 SQVTM, CDR2 ANQGSEA. CDR3 size: 13 residues. The DNA for the CDR3 is TGCAGCGTTGAAGAGAACCAGGGGTCACCCCTCCACTTT. The encoded protein is CSVEENQGSPLHF.

This clone was observed once. The CDR3, as DNA: TGCGCCAGCAGTCCCTATAGCGGGCGGAATGAGCAGTTCTTC. This encodes CASSPYSGRNEQFF. The chain uses TRBV4-1 and TRBJ2-1, with 7 bases that match TRBD2. This CDR3 spans 14 amino acids. V dropped 6 bases and J dropped 7; count of bases not matched to a gene: 9. The germline V gene has CDR1 MGHRA and CDR2 YSYEKL.

The rearrangement links TRBV19 to TRBJ2-5; 8 bases agree with TRBD2. V trimming: 1 base; J trimming: 0 bases; junction bases outside the gene matches: 1. Looked up from germline, CDR1 is LNHDA and CDR2 is SQIVND (reference sequence). This CDR3 spans 15 amino acids. The CDR3 DNA sequence: TGTGCCAGTAGTATAGGCGGGGGGTACCAAGAGACCCAGTACTTC. This translates into CASSIGGGYQETQYF.

This clone was picked up one time. For the CDR3, the DNA is TGCGCCAGCAGTGAGATGGGGCGCATCGCCTACGAGCAGTACTTC. This encodes CASSEMGRIAYEQYF. J is TRBJ2-7 and V is TRBV10-1, with a weak D call TRBD1 (5 bases). CDR1 and CDR2 (germline): WNHNN, SYGVQD (reference sequence). This CDR3 contains 15 residues. Trimming shortened V by 2 bases and J by 2 bases, and 13 bases separated the two germline ends.

The table lists this clone with a count of one. The rearrangement uses TRBV7-6 and TRBJ2-7; unclear D gene. V dropped 5 bases and J dropped 0 bases, with 11 bases sitting between them. The CDR3 is 14 amino acids. Germline V lookup: CDR1 SGHVS, CDR2 FNYEAQ. CDR3 sequence (DNA): TGTGCCAGCAGCCCGCGAAGTAGCTCCTACGAGCAGTACTTC. It specifies CASSPRSSSYEQYF.

This clone has a single count. The chain is built from TRBV7-9 and TRBJ2-7; the match to TRBD1 covers 10 bases. The CDR3 totals 15 residues. The V and J ends lost 5 bases and 4 bases, in that order; junction bases with no gene match: 8. Germline-derived CDR1 and CDR2 are SEHNR and FQNEAQ (reference sequence). The CDR3 DNA reads TGTGCCAGCAGCCCCTGGACAGGGGGGGAATACGAGCAGTACTTC. Its translation is CASSPWTGGEYEQYF.

The chain is built from TRBV9 and TRBJ1-2; D possibly corresponds to TRBD1 (5 bases). Germline values: CDR1 SGDLS, CDR2 YYNGEE. The CDR3 extends over 13 amino acids. Deletions cut 3 bases from V and 8 bases from J, with 14 bases between. The CDR3, as DNA: TGTGCCAGCAGCGCGACGACAGCGGCAGGCTACACCTTC. Amino acid sequence: CASSATTAAGYTF.

The V gene is TRBV6-1, the J gene TRBJ2-7; 12 bases agree with TRBD2. The CDR3 extends over 13 amino acids. Germline V CDR1 and CDR2: MNHNS, SASEGT. The V and J ends lost 5 bases and 7 bases, in that order; junction bases with no gene match: 3. The CDR3 here is CASSLAGGGEQYF. The CDR3 coding sequence is TGTGCCAGCAGTCTAGCGGGAGGGGGGGAGCAGTACTTC.

The chain uses TRBV19 and TRBJ2-7, with 7 bases matching TRBD2. V lost 6 bases to trimming and J lost 0 bases; unmatched junction nucleotides: 8. The CDR3 is made up of 15 amino acids. The germline V gene encodes CDR1 LNHDA and CDR2 SQIVND (reference sequence). The CDR3 region is CASSTIAGSSYEQYF. The CDR3 DNA sequence: TGTGCCAGTAGCACCATAGCGGGCAGCTCCTACGAGCAGTACTTC.

The V and J genes are TRBV9 and TRBJ2-1, with TRBD2 matching 10 bases. The CDR3 spans 17 residues. J gave up 5 bases and V 2 bases, and 10 bases lay outside the gene matches. Per germline, CDR1 SGDLS and CDR2 YYNGEE. The CDR3 loop is CASSVEKLAGTDNEQFF. The CDR3, as DNA: TGTGCCAGCAGCGTCGAAAAACTAGCGGGGACAGACAATGAGCAGTTCTTC.

The chain couples TRBV10-3 to TRBJ2-2; possible D gene TRBD1, 5 bases. CDR1 and CDR2 (germline): ENHRY, SYGVKD. The CDR3 is 17 amino acids. V shed 0 bases and J shed 5 bases, with 16 bases lying between them. The CDR3 reads CAISESAGIGKTGELFF. CDR3 nucleotides: TGTGCCATCAGTGAGTCCGCAGGGATAGGAAAAACCGGGGAGCTGTTTTTT.

The chain uses TRBV7-9 and TRBJ2-3; D remains unclear. The CDR3 is 12 residues long. The V gene lost 2 bases and the J gene lost 3 bases, with 3 bases spanning the gap. Looked up from germline, CDR1 is SEHNR and CDR2 is FQNEAQ (reference sequence). The CDR3 region has the DNA TGTGCCAGCAGCTTACTGACAGATACGCAGTATTTT. Its protein is CASSLLTDTQYF.

This rearrangement joins TRBV27 to TRBJ2-3, with D uncertain. This CDR3 has 14 residues. The germline CDR1 and CDR2 sequences are MNHEY and SMNVEV (reference sequence). The germline V and J ends were trimmed by 8 bases and 5 bases, with 17 bases remaining between them. CDR3 amino acids: CASGSGPTGDTQYF. The CDR3 nucleotides read TGTGCCAGCGGATCGGGTCCCACGGGAGATACGCAGTATTTT.

The V call is TRBV4-3, the J call TRBJ2-7; TRBD2 aligns across 13 bases. The V gene's germline CDR1 is LGHNA and CDR2 YSLEER. There are 16 residues in the CDR3. V shed 4 bases and J 6 bases; nucleotides not matched to a gene: 9. The CDR3, as DNA: TGCGCCAGCAGCCCCGGACGAGGACTAGCGGGAGTCGAGCAGTACTTC. Residues: CASSPGRGLAGVEQYF.